These 16 T cell receptor beta chains share one sample of origin, sequenced in a study of cytomegalovirus exposure and HLA in healthy donors. Vbeta (60) and Jbeta (13) primers were used in the PCR. The protocol was immunoSEQ multiplex PCR, while the TCRdb copy is restricted to in-frame clones and leaves out a portion. Among 110,000 to 150,000 clones, around 80% were seen once, and the ten largest hold 4.3%. Source material: PBMCs. The receptors were gathered from a woman aged 40 to 49 in good health and CMV-seropositive.

Concerning this clone itself: One junction end disagrees with the germline gene, perhaps due to a read error. V and J are TRBV7-9 and TRBJ2-1, with 8 bases aligning to TRBD1. The CDR3 covers 13 residues. CDR1 SEHNR and CDR2 FQNEAQ come from the germline V gene (reference sequence). The CDR3 DNA sequence: TGTTCCAGCAGCCCTCAGGGGGCCTATGAGCAGTTCTTC. It is translated as CSSSPQGAYEQFF.

This chain links TRBV2 with TRBJ2-7; TRBD2 matches 9 bases. CDR3 size: 14 residues. Germline loops: CDR1 SNHLY, CDR2 FYNNEI. V lost 4 bases to trimming and J lost 2 bases; unmatched junction nucleotides: 3. The CDR3 DNA reads TGTGCCAGCAGTGCCAGCGGGAGGACCTACGAGCAGTACTTC. It encodes CASSASGRTYEQYF.

This chain joins TRBV7-3 and TRBJ2-4, with TRBD2 identical over 9 bases. CDR3 length: 16 residues. The V segment lost 3 bases and the J segment 3 bases; nucleotides outside the gene matches: 6. Germline assignment: CDR1 SGHTA and CDR2 FQGTGA. The CDR3 spells CASSFGSGGLKNIQYF. The CDR3 DNA follows: TGTGCCAGCAGCTTTGGTAGCGGGGGCCTCAAAAACATTCAGTACTTC. The whole variable domain, remainder taken from reference TRBV7-3 and TRBJ2-4, is GAGVSQTPSNKVTEKGKYVELRCDPISGHTALYWYRQSLGQGPEFLIYFQGTGAADDSGLPNDRFFAVRPEGSVSTLKIQRTERGDSAVYLCASSFGSGGLKNIQYFGAGTRLSVL.

V is TRBV23-1 and J is TRBJ2-3, with TRBD2 identical over 8 bases. TRBV23-1 is an ORF for which the function is uncertain. The V and J ends lost 2 bases and 14 bases, in that order; junction bases with no gene match: 9. This CDR3 is 13 amino acids long. This chain's CDR3 is CASSQPLAGLWYF. CDR3 sequence (DNA): TGCGCCAGCAGTCAACCTCTAGCGGGCTTATGGTATTTT.

J is TRBJ2-1 and V is TRBV19; 11 bases fit TRBD2. V shed 5 bases and J 8 bases; nucleotides not matched to a gene: 11. CDR1 and CDR2 from the germline V gene are LNHDA and SQIVND (reference sequence). There are 16 residues in the CDR3. The CDR3 region has the DNA TGTGCCAGTAGTGCCCCCTTTAGCGGGAGGGGGGATGAGCAGTTCTTC. Amino acids: CASSAPFSGRGDEQFF.

The table lists this clone with a count of one. The chain joins TRBV10-3 to TRBJ2-5; 10 bases are shared with TRBD2. In germline, CDR1 is ENHRY, CDR2 SYGVKD. The J segment lost 4 bases and the V segment lost 2 bases, leaving 4 bases of the junction unmatched. There are 15 residues in the CDR3. CDR3 coding DNA: TGTGCCATCAGTGAGGCTAGCGGGAGAGCAGAGACCCAGTACTTC. Protein sequence: CAISEASGRAETQYF.

The CDR3 region is CATSQYSNQPQHF. The CDR3 DNA is TGTGCCACGTCCCAGTATAGCAATCAGCCCCAGCATTTT. The chain employs TRBV19 and TRBJ1-5, with D uncertain. CDR3 length: 13 residues. The germline V gene has CDR1 LNHDA and CDR2 SQIVND (reference sequence). The V end lost 10 bases, the J end lost 0 bases, and 10 bases lay between the germline ends.

The chain employs TRBV9 and TRBJ2-6; 9 bases agree with TRBD2. With 3 bases clipped from V and 0 bases from J, the junction kept 10 bases outside the gene matches. Germline V gives CDR1 SGDLS, CDR2 YYNGEE. CDR3 length: 19 amino acids. The CDR3 DNA reads TGTGCCAGCAGCGGGACCCTAGCGGGGTCTACCTCTGGGGCCAACGTCCTGACTTTC. Its protein is CASSGTLAGSTSGANVLTF.

V is TRBV5-5 and J is TRBJ2-3, with TRBD1 matching over 9 bases. This CDR3 comprises 18 residues. CDR1 is SGHKS, CDR2 YYEKEE, per germline (reference sequence). Germline trimming cut 3 bases from V and 3 bases from J; bases unmatched to any gene: 14. The CDR3 spells CASSSIHRDRVITDTQYF. CDR3 nucleotide sequence: TGTGCCAGCAGCTCAATCCACCGGGACAGGGTTATAACAGATACGCAGTATTTT.

The genes are TRBV2 and TRBJ2-7; 11 nucleotides line up with TRBD2. V lost 7 bases to trimming and J lost 4 bases; unmatched junction nucleotides: 9. The germline V gene encodes CDR1 SNHLY and CDR2 FYNNEI. This CDR3 comprises 15 residues. The CDR3: CASTGLAGLRYEQYF. CDR3 coding DNA: TGTGCCAGCACAGGACTAGCGGGTTTAAGGTACGAGCAGTACTTC.

The chain uses TRBV4-1 and TRBJ2-3; D uncertain. Per the germline V gene, CDR1 is MGHRA and CDR2 is YSYEKL. The CDR3 contains 13 residues. The ends were cut back, 2 bases at V and 2 bases at J, with 5 bases in the middle. The CDR3 region has the DNA TGCGCCAGCAGCCAACTCGTCACAGATACGCAGTATTTT. This sequence encodes CASSQLVTDTQYF.

This clone occurred a few times. The V call is TRBV5-6, the J call TRBJ2-2; 10 bases match TRBD2. The germline V gene encodes CDR1 SGHDT and CDR2 YYEEEE. CDR3 size: 16 residues. V dropped 0 bases and J dropped 4; count of bases not matched to a gene: 3. CDR3 sequence reads: CASSLGGLAATGELFF. CDR3 coding DNA: TGTGCCAGCAGCTTGGGCGGACTAGCGGCCACCGGGGAGCTGTTTTTT.

The chain has TRBV9 and TRBJ2-7; D might be TRBD2 (5 bases). In germline, CDR1 is SGDLS, CDR2 YYNGEE. V gave up 2 bases and J gave up 1 base, with 16 bases separating them. The CDR3 contains 16 residues. Written as DNA, the CDR3 is TGTGCCAGCAGCGTGGAGGAAAGGACTCATTCCTACGAGCAGTACTTC. Amino acid sequence: CASSVEERTHSYEQYF.

The chain is built from TRBV6-1 and TRBJ1-5; weak D call: TRBD1 (6 bases). The CDR3 runs to 12 residues. With 8 bases removed from V and 12 bases from J, the gap between germline ends came to 17 bases. Per the germline V gene, CDR1 is MNHNS and CDR2 is SASEGT. Here the CDR3 DNA reads TGTGCCAGCGATACAGGGTCACCGTTCCAGCATTTT. Protein sequence: CASDTGSPFQHF.

This clone was picked up one time. This chain connects TRBV25-1 to TRBJ1-6, with 7 nucleotides matching TRBD1. Trimming removed 2 bases from V and 6 bases from J; junction bases left unmatched: 4. Germline CDR1 is MGHDK and CDR2 is SYGVNS. This CDR3 region has 15 residues. Here the CDR3 DNA reads TGTGCCAGCAGTGAAATAGACAGGGCTAATTCACCCCTCCACTTT. Its translation is CASSEIDRANSPLHF.

The chain couples TRBV9 to TRBJ1-1, with 7 bases matching TRBD1. Germline V gene lookup returns CDR1 SGDLS and CDR2 YYNGEE. J lost 4 bases, V lost 5 bases, and 11 bases had no gene match. The CDR3 runs 15 residues. This CDR3 is CASRDVTGEVTEAFF. The CDR3 DNA reads as TGTGCCAGCAGAGACGTCACAGGGGAAGTCACTGAAGCTTTCTTT.